This T cell receptor (beta chain) originates from a study of blood T cell repertoires in COVID-19. Study-level information: Spain, Italy and the United States supplied samples that represented acute and convalescent COVID-19.

Profiled with immunoSEQ multiplex PCR; TCRdb holds only in-frame clones, not every one. In the table there are roughly 14,000 clones, around 88% of which are singletons. Per germline, CDR1 SNHLY and CDR2 FYNNEI. The length of the CDR3 is 16 residues. Trimming took 7 bases from V and 12 from J; bases not matched to a gene: 15. The sequencing sample was made of peripheral blood. The clonotype originates from a human donor with active COVID-19. The donor label of this sample is uncertain. The chain links TRBV2 to TRBJ2-1, with 13 bases lining up with TRBD2. In DNA, the CDR3 is TGTGCCAGCATTCGGCCGGGACTAGCGGGGCAGCAGGGGCAGTTCTTC. Amino acids: CASIRPGLAGQQGQFF.